What follows is one TCR beta chain and its context. Antigen: not known. The data were obtained in a study of T cells after yellow fever vaccination. Study outcomes and limitations: Contamination of FACS-sorted repertoires by abundant clonotypes from the bulk population could occur. Once the booster was given, most primary-vaccination clones reappeared, at about 96% for CD4 and over 75% for CD8.

The CDR3 has 17 amino acids. CDR1 is SQVTM and CDR2 is ANQGSEA in the germline V gene. Trimming at V came to 6 bases and at J to 10 bases, leaving 22 bases not matched to a gene. TCRdb re-derived calls from the 5' RACE reads in MiXCR, one entry per CDR3 protein. The sample lists nearly 350,000 distinct CDR3 sequences; 8% to 9.5% were seen once. The origin of this receptor is a man between 18 and 29 years old who received the YFV17D yellow fever vaccine. The chain has TRBV29-1 and TRBJ2-3; TRBD2 matches 10 bases. The specimen comprised PBMCs, sampled around 45 days after the first yellow fever vaccination. The CDR3 sequence: CSVAPRTSGTNRIPQYF. CDR3 nucleotides: TGCAGCGTGGCCCCCAGGACTAGCGGAACCAACCGGATCCCGCAGTATTTT.